This passage covers 30 T cell receptor beta chains from one sample sequenced in a study of beta chain features in type 1 diabetes. The authors reverse transcribed all of the isolated RNA, so sequencing captured expressed TCRB transcripts. Produced via immunoSEQ multiplex PCR; TCRdb's table is partial and in-frame only. The sample records roughly 250,000 clones, 68% being singletons. Sample: naive CD4+ T cells from blood. These receptors were obtained from a man under 40 in good health.

The chain joins TRBV7-9 to TRBJ2-1; TRBD2 agrees at 10 bases. Germline-derived CDR1 and CDR2 are SEHNR and FQNEAQ (reference sequence). Unmatched junction bases numbered 2, after V lost 3 bases and J lost 0 bases. The CDR3 contains 16 residues. The DNA of the CDR3 is TGTGCCAGCAGCTTTAGCGGGAGGAGCTCCTACAATGAGCAGTTCTTC. Protein: CASSFSGRSSYNEQFF.

The V gene is TRBV10-3, the J gene TRBJ2-2; D not certain. The CDR3 totals 13 residues. Trimming took off 0 bases at V and 7 bases at J, with 6 bases between the two ends. The germline V gene encodes CDR1 ENHRY and CDR2 SYGVKD. This CDR3 reads CAISESTVGELFF. CDR3 coding DNA: TGTGCCATCAGTGAGTCAACAGTCGGGGAGCTGTTTTTT.

This chain uses TRBV30 with TRBJ1-1; D is undetermined. Germline loops: CDR1 GTSNPN, CDR2 SVGIG (reference sequence). The CDR3 is 14 amino acids. The V and J ends lost 3 bases and 0 bases respectively, with 11 bases between them. CDR3 region: CAWSMGPMNTEAFF. In DNA form, the CDR3 reads TGTGCCTGGAGCATGGGCCCAATGAACACTGAAGCTTTCTTT.

This rearrangement joins TRBV6-5 to TRBJ2-7; no clear D gene. The CDR3 loop spans 12 amino acids. Per germline, CDR1 MNHEY and CDR2 SVGAGI. V was cut by 6 bases and J by 0 bases, with 6 bases left in between. As DNA, the CDR3 is TGTGCCAGCAGCAAAAGCTCCTACGAGCAGTACTTC. Translated, it gives CASSKSSYEQYF.

The rearrangement uses TRBV28 and TRBJ1-1, with D unresolved. Germline CDR1 is MDHEN and CDR2 is SYDVKM. Between the trimmed V and J ends, which lost 5 bases and 4 bases, there was a span of 11 bases. The length of the CDR3 is 13 residues. This chain's CDR3 is CASSPGSGTEAFF. The CDR3 region has the DNA TGTGCCAGCAGTCCAGGATCAGGCACTGAAGCTTTCTTT.

V gene TRBV6-5 combines with J gene TRBJ2-7; D call uncertain. CDR1 and CDR2 (germline): MNHEY, SVGAGI. The CDR3 contains 11 residues. Trimming removed 7 bases from V and 4 bases from J, with 8 bases in between. The CDR3 is CASTAGYEQYF. The CDR3 DNA reads TGTGCCAGCACGGCCGGGTACGAGCAGTACTTC.

The chain has TRBV4-2 and TRBJ2-7; a possible D gene is TRBD2 (6 bases). The CDR3 covers 13 residues. Trimming pared 2 bases from V and 5 bases from J, leaving 10 bases between. Germline V gene lookup returns CDR1 LGHNA and CDR2 YNFKEQ. CDR3 DNA: TGTGCCAGCAGCCAATTGTCGGGGGACGAGCAGTACTTC. Amino acids: CASSQLSGDEQYF.

On this clone: A junction boundary mismatches the germline segment, possibly from a read error. Other nucleotide sequences in the sample specify the same CDR3. The chain is built from TRBV29-1 and TRBJ1-1; D is unclear. Germline V gene data show CDR1 as SQVTM and CDR2 as ANQGSEA. This CDR3 is built from 12 residues. The CDR3 DNA follows: TGCAGCGTCGAAGGCTTGAACACTGAAGCTTTCTTT. Protein product: CSVEGLNTEAFF.

This chain uses TRBV29-1 with TRBJ2-7, with unresolved D. This CDR3 is built from 12 residues. V dropped 5 bases and J dropped 2 bases, with 10 bases sitting between them. CDR1 SQVTM and CDR2 ANQGSEA come from the germline V gene. CDR3 region: CSVLTPTYEQYF. CDR3 nucleotide sequence: TGCAGCGTTCTGACTCCGACCTACGAGCAGTACTTC.

The genes are TRBV7-8 and TRBJ2-1; D is possibly TRBD2 (6 bases). Trimming removed 6 bases at V and 2 bases at J, with 17 bases between. The CDR3 has 16 amino acids. Germline V CDR1 and CDR2: SGHVS, FQNEAQ. In DNA form, the CDR3 reads TGTGCCAGCAGTCTCCTGGGGGGACGAACCTACAATGAGCAGTTCTTC. Its translation is CASSLLGGRTYNEQFF.

V and J are TRBV9 and TRBJ2-3; 13 nucleotides line up with TRBD2. The V segment lost 0 bases and the J segment 5 bases; nucleotides outside the gene matches: 6. Germline CDR1 SGDLS, CDR2 YYNGEE. The CDR3 has 17 residues. The chain's CDR3 is CASSVGTSGGKLDTQYF. The CDR3 DNA reads TGTGCCAGCAGCGTAGGGACTAGCGGGGGAAAGCTAGATACGCAGTATTTT.

The genes are TRBV6-5 and TRBJ2-1; 11 positions agree with TRBD2. The CDR3 length is 13 residues. In germline, CDR1 is MNHEY, CDR2 SVGAGI. V trimming: 9 bases; J trimming: 3 bases; junction bases outside the gene matches: 1. CDR3: CARGLADYNEQFF. CDR3 DNA: TGTGCCAGGGGACTAGCGGACTACAATGAGCAGTTCTTC.

The V gene is TRBV30, the J gene TRBJ2-5; D is unresolved. Trimming removed 0 bases from V and 0 bases from J, with 5 bases in between. The CDR3 spans 13 residues. Germline V lookup: CDR1 GTSNPN, CDR2 SVGIG (reference sequence). This chain's CDR3 is CAWSVIHQETQYF. The DNA of the CDR3 is TGTGCCTGGAGTGTAATCCACCAAGAGACCCAGTACTTC.

The rearrangement links TRBV7-2 to TRBJ2-1, with 9 bases fitting TRBD2. The CDR3 consists of 14 residues. Germline V gene lookup returns CDR1 SGHTA and CDR2 FQGNSA. J was trimmed by 8 bases and V by 5 bases; bases with no gene match: 7. Here the CDR3 reads CASSTRTSVDEQFF. CDR3 DNA: TGTGCCAGCAGCACCCGGACTAGCGTCGATGAGCAGTTCTTC. The whole variable domain, filled in from reference TRBV7-2 and TRBJ2-1, reads GAGVSQSPSNKVTEKGKDVELRCDPISGHTALYWYRQSLGQGLEFLIYFQGNSAPDKSGLPSDRFSAERTGGSVSTLTIQRTQQEDSAVYLCASSTRTSVDEQFFGPGTRLTVL.

The J gene is TRBJ2-4, the V gene TRBV15, with TRBD1 identical over 8 bases. Germline-derived CDR1 and CDR2 are LNHNV and YYDKDF (reference sequence). The CDR3 contains 15 residues. Trimming at V came to 4 bases and at J to 5 bases, leaving 7 bases not matched to a gene. Written as DNA, the CDR3 is TGTGCCACCAGCACCTTGGACAGGGATGAAAACATTCAGTACTTC. Amino acid sequence: CATSTLDRDENIQYF.

The chain couples TRBV5-1 to TRBJ2-1, with D maybe TRBD1 (7 bases). The V and J ends lost 4 bases and 5 bases respectively, with 19 bases between them. From germline, CDR1 is SGHRS and CDR2 YFSETQ. The CDR3 contains 16 residues. The CDR3 spells CASSPGRDSRNNEQFF. As DNA, the CDR3 is TGCGCCAGCAGCCCGGGGCGGGACAGCAGAAACAATGAGCAGTTCTTC. The full variable domain, its missing parts supplied by reference TRBV5-1 and TRBJ2-1, is KAGVTQTPRYLIKTRGQQVTLSCSPISGHRSVSWYQQTPGQGLQFLFEYFSETQRNKGNFPGRFSGRQFSNSRSEMNVSTLELGDSALYLCASSPGRDSRNNEQFFGPGTRLTVL.

In this sample, this clone turned up a few times. This CDR3 is also generated by other DNA sequences in the sample. The V and J genes are TRBV4-3 and TRBJ2-7, with TRBD2 as a possible D gene (5 bases). The V gene's germline CDR1 is LGHNA and CDR2 YSLEER. Trimming shortened V by 6 bases and J by 4 bases, and 16 bases separated the two germline ends. The CDR3 extends over 14 amino acids. CDR3 sequence reads: CASSQEPSGYEQYF. CDR3 sequence (DNA): TGCGCCAGCAGTCAGGAGCCCAGCGGATACGAGCAGTACTTC.

The chain carries TRBV28 and TRBJ2-5; 7 bases agree with TRBD2. Germline V gives CDR1 MDHEN, CDR2 SYDVKM. The CDR3 length is 13 residues. Germline trimming cut 5 bases from V and 1 base from J; bases unmatched to any gene: 1. The CDR3 loop is CASSSGAQETQYF. CDR3 in DNA: TGTGCCAGCAGTAGCGGGGCCCAAGAGACCCAGTACTTC.

The chain uses TRBV7-2 and TRBJ2-5; D possibly corresponds to TRBD1 (5 bases). Deletions cut 7 bases from V and 4 bases from J, with 13 bases between. CDR1 SGHTA and CDR2 FQGNSA come from the germline V gene. There are 13 residues in the CDR3. The CDR3 DNA follows: TGTGCCAGCAACCAAGGGGCAGCAGAGACCCAGTACTTC. Protein product: CASNQGAAETQYF.

The J gene is TRBJ2-1, the V gene TRBV28; 8 nucleotides agree with TRBD2. The germline gives CDR1 MDHEN, CDR2 SYDVKM. The CDR3 is 13 amino acids. With V trimmed by 8 bases and J by 8 bases, 8 bases remained unmatched. The CDR3 DNA follows: TGTGCCAGCTATCGGCTACTAGCGGATGAGCAGTTCTTC. This translates into CASYRLLADEQFF.

A note on this clone: Compared with germline, one end of the junction differs, possibly owing to a read error. The chain has TRBV30 and TRBJ1-1; 8 nucleotides line up with TRBD1. Germline-derived CDR1 and CDR2 are GTSNPN and SVGIG (reference sequence). This CDR3 has 14 residues. CDR3 coding DNA: TGTGCCCGGAGACAGGGGCGATTGAACACTGAAGCTTTCTTT. Translation gives CARRQGRLNTEAFF.

The rearrangement links TRBV4-2 to TRBJ2-5; D is unresolved. The CDR3 has 14 residues. Between the trimmed V and J ends, which lost 0 bases and 1 base, there was a span of 6 bases. Germline CDR1 and CDR2: LGHNA and YNFKEQ. The CDR3 DNA sequence: TGTGCCAGCAGCCAAGATGGGGTCCAAGAGACCCAGTACTTC. Translated, it gives CASSQDGVQETQYF.

The chain employs TRBV30 and TRBJ2-3; 7 bases align to TRBD2. V was clipped by 7 bases and J by 6 bases; unmatched bases: 13. This CDR3 has 14 residues. The V gene's germline CDR1 is GTSNPN and CDR2 SVGIG (reference sequence). As DNA, the CDR3 is TGTGCCTTTTTCCGCGGGGGTTCCTCGGATACGCAGTATTTT. Translation: CAFFRGGSSDTQYF. Complete variable domain (other parts from reference TRBV30 and TRBJ2-3): SQTIHQWPATLVQPVGSPLSLECTVEGTSNPNLYWYRQAAGRGLQLLFYSVGIGQISSEVPQNLSASRPQDRQFILSSKKLLLSDSGFYLCAFFRGGSSDTQYFGPGTRLTVL.

V and J are TRBV23-1 and TRBJ2-7; 9 nucleotides align to TRBD1. TRBV23-1 is given ORF status, its function remaining uncertain. Losses at the gene ends were 0 bases for V and 5 bases for J; bases not matched to a gene: 8. The CDR3 runs to 16 residues. CDR3 DNA: TGCGCCAGCAGTCAATCGATAGGGACAGGGAGCGACGAGCAGTACTTC. Its protein is CASSQSIGTGSDEQYF.

This clone was recorded a few times. This chain's CDR3 is CAWTNENEQYF. CDR3 bases: TGTGCCTGGACCAACGAAAACGAGCAGTACTTC. This rearrangement joins TRBV30 to TRBJ2-7; D ambiguous. Trimming took off 4 bases at V and 5 bases at J, with 9 bases between the two ends. The germline CDR1 and CDR2 sequences are GTSNPN and SVGIG (reference sequence). The CDR3 is 11 amino acids.

This clone appeared once. V and J are TRBV5-4 and TRBJ2-3; the D is unclear. The germline gives CDR1 SGHNT, CDR2 YYREEE (reference sequence). The V end lost 0 bases, the J end lost 2 bases, and 10 bases lay between the germline ends. This CDR3 contains 15 residues. In DNA, the CDR3 is TGTGCCAGCAGCTTGGAATCCAGTACCACAGATACGCAGTATTTT. Translated: CASSLESSTTDTQYF.

This clone was seen a handful of times. The J gene is TRBJ2-1, the V gene TRBV18; 11 bases align to TRBD2. Germline V gene lookup returns CDR1 KGHSH and CDR2 LQKENI. The V and J ends lost 3 bases and 8 bases, in that order; junction bases with no gene match: 12. The CDR3 covers 17 residues. CDR3 coding DNA: TGTGCCAGCTCACCCCCAGGCCTAGCGGGAGGAAAGGATGAGCAGTTCTTC. Translation: CASSPPGLAGGKDEQFF.

This clone was detected a few times. The V gene is TRBV7-6, the J gene TRBJ2-7; TRBD2 aligns across 11 bases. V lost 5 bases, J lost 3 bases, and 6 bases stayed unmatched. Germline V gene lookup returns CDR1 SGHVS and CDR2 FNYEAQ. CDR3 length equals 15 residues. The CDR3 region has the DNA TGTGCCAGCAGCGTCACTAGCGGGAGCGGCTACGAGCAGTACTTC. Amino acids: CASSVTSGSGYEQYF.

The chain joins TRBV30 to TRBJ2-3, with D perhaps TRBD1 (6 bases). The CDR3 runs 14 residues. Germline CDR1 reads GTSNPN; CDR2 reads SVGIG (reference sequence). Trimming removed 3 bases from V and 5 bases from J, with 15 bases in between. CDR3 amino acids: CAWRLTGNGDTQYF. CDR3 sequence (DNA): TGTGCCTGGAGACTCACAGGGAACGGAGATACGCAGTATTTT.

The rearrangement joins TRBV30 to TRBJ2-7; TRBD2 matches 8 bases. V lost 5 bases to trimming and J lost 1 base; unmatched junction nucleotides: 1. CDR3 length: 12 residues. Germline V CDR1 and CDR2: GTSNPN, SVGIG (reference sequence). The CDR3 loop reads CAWGLASYEQYF. CDR3 nucleotide sequence: TGTGCCTGGGGACTAGCATCCTACGAGCAGTACTTC.